These T cell receptor beta chains were read from a single sample in a study of T cell clonotyping in hematopoietic cell transplantation. Profiling relied on immunoSEQ multiplex PCR, and the TCRdb table lists in-frame clones only, not all of them. The sample lists approximately 10,000 clones; roughly 90% were seen once. Sequences were obtained from peripheral blood mononuclear cells. All receptors derive from a woman between 45 and 60 years old in good health. Some clones in this sample may be carry-over from other donors' samples. Both conserved end residues are trimmed from each CDR3. The D gene is left open where the match is weak. Size is stated for part of the rows, as once, few or many counts, or as a class when the clone is expanded.

v_gene	abundance	j_gene	d_gene	CDR3aa
TRBV29-1	.	TRBJ2-1	.	SVDVWDFSSSYNEQF
TRBV7-9	.	TRBJ1-3	TRBD1	ASQQGAGNTIY
TRBV27	once	TRBJ2-2	.	ASSFWYRANTGELF
TRBV28	.	TRBJ2-7	TRBD2	ASSPLAGGSSYEQY
TRBV6-1	once	TRBJ2-1	.	ASSELGGNEQF
TRBV19	.	TRBJ2-7	.	ASSVGRALREQY
TRBV19	.	TRBJ2-7	.	ASSIGTSSSYEQY
TRBV6-5	few	TRBJ1-1	.	ASSLTVSTEAF
TRBV7-6	once	TRBJ2-7	.	ASSLGPGEYEQY
TRBV7-9	.	TRBJ1-2	.	ASSPDHRSLYGYT
TRBV7-9	once	TRBJ1-2	.	ASSLAGALYGYT
TRBV28	once	TRBJ1-2	.	ASSLPGTLYGYT
TRBV5-1	.	TRBJ1-1	TRBD1	ASSLQGGTLAEAF
TRBV5-5	.	TRBJ2-3	TRBD1	ASSYGQGRTDTQY
TRBV4-3	.	TRBJ2-3	TRBD2	ASSQVAGNTDTQY
TRBV4-2	.	TRBJ2-5	.	ASSQARGQETQY
TRBV6-5	.	TRBJ1-5	TRBD1	ASSYSGQANQPQH
TRBV4-2	.	TRBJ2-3	TRBD2	ASSQAVRASGSTDTQY
TRBV27	.	TRBJ2-1	.	ASSLLGWGENEQF
TRBV28	.	TRBJ1-3	.	ASTQATPISFSGNTIY
TRBV7-6	once	TRBJ2-7	TRBD1	ASSLDRGFYEQY
TRBV4-1	.	TRBJ1-2	.	ASSLGLGDYGYT
TRBV5-3	.	TRBJ1-5	.	ARSRGVYQPQH
TRBV4-3	.	TRBJ2-7	TRBD2	ASSRLAGGRDEQY
TRBV5-4	once	TRBJ2-7	.	ASSFDRTTYEQY
TRBV5-6	.	TRBJ1-6	.	ASSLGGGNSPLH
TRBV19	.	TRBJ1-2	.	ASKGQGYGYT
TRBV7-6	.	TRBJ1-3	.	ASSLHPTRENSGNTIY
TRBV29-1	.	TRBJ2-7	.	SVGLAGLNYEQY
TRBV4-1	.	TRBJ1-2	TRBD1	ASSQGQGSGYGYT
TRBV5-1	.	TRBJ2-2	TRBD1	ASSLQGQGPRNTGELF
TRBV2	.	TRBJ2-2	.	ASSVRSKQNTGELF
TRBV5-1	.	TRBJ2-7	TRBD2	ASSSTSGGHYEQY
TRBV28	.	TRBJ2-6	.	ASSPFGGLVGSGANVLT
TRBV6-5	.	TRBJ1-1	.	ASSYKAGTEAF
TRBV6-1	.	TRBJ2-3	.	ASSGNREDTQY
TRBV5-6	.	TRBJ2-7	.	ASSLYKGSSYEQY
TRBV4-3	.	TRBJ1-3	.	ASSHLGNTGNTIY
TRBV7-8	once	TRBJ2-5	TRBD2	ASWTSQETQY
TRBV25-1	.	TRBJ1-5	.	ASSEALLGPQH
TRBV10-3	.	TRBJ1-1	.	AIRTGPGTEAF
TRBV2	few	TRBJ1-2	.	ASTPPGLRFYGYT
TRBV15	.	TRBJ2-5	TRBD2	ATSREPRQTSGGETQY
TRBV30	.	TRBJ1-4	.	AWSVRVQEKLF
TRBV15	.	TRBJ2-1	.	ATSRDPTLAFEQF
TRBV4-1	once	TRBJ2-1	TRBD2	ASSQGTSGGPHNEQF
TRBV15	.	TRBJ1-2	.	ATSRDDSAWGYT
TRBV15	.	TRBJ1-2	.	ATSRKLQGPNYGYT
TRBV11-1	.	TRBJ2-7	TRBD2	ASSLIASGDFYEQY
TRBV7-2	.	TRBJ1-5	.	ASSGGGGPSKTPQH
TRBV19	.	TRBJ2-2	TRBD2	ASSIELAGVGTGELF
TRBV6-5	.	TRBJ1-2	.	ASSYSGTANGYT
TRBV30	.	TRBJ1-5	TRBD1	AYSRGQRKYDNQPQH
TRBV19	.	TRBJ1-1	.	ASRGFVDTEAF
TRBV7-9	.	TRBJ1-2	.	ASSPPSVRGTVGYT
TRBV5-1	.	TRBJ2-3	.	ASSPPTGEADTQY
TRBV7-2	.	TRBJ1-1	TRBD1	ASSFRGGSEAF